The present T cell receptor beta chain was sequenced within a study of OX40 agonist ivuxolimab in advanced cancers. The table came from immunoSEQ multiplex PCR; TCRdb's copy has only in-frame clones and leaves some out. The data contain some 98,000 clones, roughly 83% of them singletons. The specimen was CD4+ or CD8+ T cells sorted from blood, collected in a trial of the OX40 agonist ivuxolimab. The TCR was taken from an adult with an advanced solid tumor such as melanoma, head and neck, liver or kidney cancer.

The CDR3, as DNA: TGTGCCAGCAGCCAAGAAATGGCAGTTAACTATGGCTACACCTTC. Protein sequence: CASSQEMAVNYGYTF. The rearrangement uses TRBV4-2 and TRBJ1-2; D gene unclear. The V end was cut by 0 bases, the J end by 1 base, with 9 bases between. Germline V gene lookup returns CDR1 LGHNA and CDR2 YNFKEQ. This CDR3 has 15 residues.